The present T cell receptor beta chain was sequenced within a study of blood T cells in healthy people across ages. PCR was performed a second time for about 6 to 12 cycles using a sample-barcoded 5' primer and a J-beta primer mix. TCRdb used MiXCR to reprocess the 5' RACE reads, holding one entry per CDR3 protein. The table lists over a million distinct CDR3 sequences, almost 25% of them singletons, with around 0.75% in the top ten. Study outcomes and limitations: The fall in TCR beta diversity per million T cells was roughly linear with age.

About this clonotype: Its target is not known. Just one base apart from a much larger clone, this may be a read error.

The same sample was also studied in work on T cells of mothers and their children.

Sequencing input: blood. This sequence was found in a girl aged 2-9 years in good health.

CDR3 protein: CSATSGGAKSGYDEQFF. CDR3 nucleotides: TGCAGTGCTACGAGCGGGGGGGCAAAGTCTGGCTACGATGAGCAGTTCTTC. V gene TRBV20-1 combines with J gene TRBJ2-5; 10 bases fit TRBD2. The J call is doubtful: the DNA matches TRBJ2-1 better. This CDR3 is built from 17 residues. Per the germline V gene, CDR1 is DFQATT and CDR2 is SNEGSKA (reference sequence).